The source of this T cell receptor beta chain is a study of vaccination effects on CD4 cells after COVID-19. Study results and limitations: Clones arising from infection and from vaccination showed marked clonal contraction late after vaccination.

Notes on this clone: The antigen is undetermined.

CD4+ T cells were isolated after around ten days of culture. Participants got two doses of BNT162b2 or mRNA-1273 vaccine. Vaccinees lacked prior SARS-CoV-2 infection and tested negative for nucleocapsid antibodies. Profiling relied on immunoSEQ multiplex PCR, and the TCRdb table lists in-frame clones only, not all of them. Found here are some 60,000 clones, about four fifths of them singletons; the top ten hold about 4.6%. This CDR3 contains 16 residues. Germline lookup yields CDR1 ENHRY and CDR2 SYGVKD. V was cut by 6 bases and J by 0 bases, with 14 bases left in between. This TCR derives from a human donor who received a COVID-19 vaccine. The chain has TRBV10-3 and TRBJ2-2, with D perhaps being TRBD1 or TRBD2 (5 bases each). The sequences come from CD4+ T cells from PBMCs cultured without peptide, collected after COVID-19 vaccination. CDR3 coding DNA: TGTGCCATCAGCGTGGGACGGTCCGCGAACACCGGGGAGCTGTTTTTT. Translated: CAISVGRSANTGELFF.